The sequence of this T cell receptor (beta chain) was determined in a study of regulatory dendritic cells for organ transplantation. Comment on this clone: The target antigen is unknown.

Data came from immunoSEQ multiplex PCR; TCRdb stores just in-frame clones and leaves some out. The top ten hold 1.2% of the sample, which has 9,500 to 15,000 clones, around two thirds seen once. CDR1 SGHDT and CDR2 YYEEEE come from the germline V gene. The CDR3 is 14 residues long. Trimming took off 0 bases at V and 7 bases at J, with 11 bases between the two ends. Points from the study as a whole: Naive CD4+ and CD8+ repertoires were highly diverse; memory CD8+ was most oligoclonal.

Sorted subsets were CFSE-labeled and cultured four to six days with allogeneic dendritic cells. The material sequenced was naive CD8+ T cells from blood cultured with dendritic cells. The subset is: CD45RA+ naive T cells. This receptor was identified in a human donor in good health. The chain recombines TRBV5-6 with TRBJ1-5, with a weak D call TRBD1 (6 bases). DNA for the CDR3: TGTGCCAGCAGCTTGGGGCAGAGGGGGCAGCCCCAGCATTTT. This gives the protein CASSLGQRGQPQHF.